Described below is a single TCR beta chain sequence and its context. Antigen unknown. This may be a read error: a much more frequent sequence differs by one nucleotide. The entry originates in a study of T cells in Graves' hyperthyroidism and ophthalmopathy. Notes on the study in general: Ophthalmopathy was model-predicted a median 6.5 months pre-onset. Most thyroid clonotypes expanded above 0.001 appeared in blood too.

Amplification of TCR beta CDR3 regions used RNA as the template. The HTBI primer set served for first-round RT-PCR of the TCR CDR3. TCRdb analysed the multiplex PCR reads with MiXCR anew, one entry per CDR3 protein. The data contain approximately 400,000 distinct CDR3 sequences, around 15% of them singletons. With 3 bases removed from V and 7 bases from J, the gap between germline ends came to 17 bases. Germline lookup yields CDR1 SGDLS and CDR2 YYNGEE. The CDR3 runs 15 residues. The study included ophthalmopathy patients with Clinical Activity Score at least 3, NOSPECS grade at least 4 and duration under 3 months.

This receptor was identified in a man over 45 with Graves' ophthalmopathy. The specimen sequenced was blood. The rearrangement uses TRBV9 and TRBJ2-1; either TRBD1 or TRBD2 may supply D (5 bases each). In DNA form, the CDR3 reads TGTGCCAGCAGCGCCGGGGCTAACGGTGCTAATGAGCAGTTCTTC. Protein sequence: CASSAGANGANEQFF. Filled out from reference TRBV9 and TRBJ2-1, the complete variable domain reads DSGVTQTPKHLITATGQRVTLRCSPRSGDLSVYWYQQSLDQGLQFLIQYYNGEERAKGNILERFSAQQFPDLHSELNLSSLELGDSALYFCASSAGANGANEQFFGPGTRLTVL.